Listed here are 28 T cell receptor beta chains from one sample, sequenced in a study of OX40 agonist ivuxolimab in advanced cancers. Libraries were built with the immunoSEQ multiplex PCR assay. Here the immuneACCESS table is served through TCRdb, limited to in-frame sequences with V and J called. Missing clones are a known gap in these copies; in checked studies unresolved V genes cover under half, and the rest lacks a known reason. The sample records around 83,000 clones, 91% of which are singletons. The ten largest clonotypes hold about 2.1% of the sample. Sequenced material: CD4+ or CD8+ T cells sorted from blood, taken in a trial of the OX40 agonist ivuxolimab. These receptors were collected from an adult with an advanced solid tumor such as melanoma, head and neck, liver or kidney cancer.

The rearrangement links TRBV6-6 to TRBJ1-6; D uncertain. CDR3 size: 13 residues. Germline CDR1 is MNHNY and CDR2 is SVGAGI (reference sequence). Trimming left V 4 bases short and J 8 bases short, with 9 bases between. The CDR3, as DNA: TGTGCCAGCAGTTTCGATGTGGATTCACCCCTCCACTTT. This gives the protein CASSFDVDSPLHF.

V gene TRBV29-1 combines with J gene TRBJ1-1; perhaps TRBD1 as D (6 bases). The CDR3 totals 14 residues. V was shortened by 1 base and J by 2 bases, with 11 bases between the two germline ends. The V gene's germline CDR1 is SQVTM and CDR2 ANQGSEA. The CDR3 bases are TGCAGCGTTGAAGTCGCAGGGGTCAACACTGAAGCTTTCTTT. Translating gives CSVEVAGVNTEAFF.

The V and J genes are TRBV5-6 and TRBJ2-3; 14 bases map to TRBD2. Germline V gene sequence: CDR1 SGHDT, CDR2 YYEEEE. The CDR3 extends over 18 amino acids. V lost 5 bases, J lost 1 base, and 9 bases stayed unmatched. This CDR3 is CASSSGTSGSVGTDTQYF. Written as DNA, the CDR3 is TGTGCCAGCAGTTCCGGGACTAGCGGGAGTGTGGGCACAGATACGCAGTATTTT.

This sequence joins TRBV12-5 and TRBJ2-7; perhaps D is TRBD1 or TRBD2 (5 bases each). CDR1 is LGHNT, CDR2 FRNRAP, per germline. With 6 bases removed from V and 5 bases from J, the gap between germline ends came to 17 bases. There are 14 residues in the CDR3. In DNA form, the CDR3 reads TGTGCTAGTGGGGGACCCCGTGGGTGGCACGAGCAGTACTTC. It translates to CASGGPRGWHEQYF.

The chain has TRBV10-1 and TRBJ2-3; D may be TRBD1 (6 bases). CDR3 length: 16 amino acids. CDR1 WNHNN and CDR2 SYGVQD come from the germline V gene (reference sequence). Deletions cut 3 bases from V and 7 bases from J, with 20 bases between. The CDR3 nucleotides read TGCGCCAGCAGTGACCAGGGGCCCGAGCGCTTTAATACGCAGTATTTT. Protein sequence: CASSDQGPERFNTQYF.

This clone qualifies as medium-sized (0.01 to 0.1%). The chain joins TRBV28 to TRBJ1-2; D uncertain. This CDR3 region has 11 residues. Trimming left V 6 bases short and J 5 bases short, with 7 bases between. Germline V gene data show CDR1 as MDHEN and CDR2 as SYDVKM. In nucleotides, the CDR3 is TGTGCCAGCAGCACCTTATATGGCTACACCTTC. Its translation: CASSTLYGYTF.

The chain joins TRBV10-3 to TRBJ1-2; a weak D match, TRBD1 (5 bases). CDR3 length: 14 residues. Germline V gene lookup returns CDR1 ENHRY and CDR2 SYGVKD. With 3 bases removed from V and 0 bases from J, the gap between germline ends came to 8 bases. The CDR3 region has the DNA TGTGCCATCAGTGAACAGGCTGCTAACTATGGCTACACCTTC. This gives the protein CAISEQAANYGYTF.

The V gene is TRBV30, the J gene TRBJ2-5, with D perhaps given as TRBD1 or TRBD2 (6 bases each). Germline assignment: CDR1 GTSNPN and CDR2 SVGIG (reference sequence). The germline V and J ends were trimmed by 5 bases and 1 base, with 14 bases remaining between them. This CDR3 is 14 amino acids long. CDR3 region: CAWVGGLGQETQYF. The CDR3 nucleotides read TGTGCCTGGGTAGGGGGGTTAGGCCAAGAGACCCAGTACTTC.

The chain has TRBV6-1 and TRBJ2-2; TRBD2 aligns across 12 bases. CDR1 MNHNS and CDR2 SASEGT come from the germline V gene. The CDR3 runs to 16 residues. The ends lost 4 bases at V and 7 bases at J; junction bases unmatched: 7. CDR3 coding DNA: TGTGCCAGCAGTGTCTTGACTAGCGGGAGACGCGGGGAGCTGTTTTTT. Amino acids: CASSVLTSGRRGELFF.

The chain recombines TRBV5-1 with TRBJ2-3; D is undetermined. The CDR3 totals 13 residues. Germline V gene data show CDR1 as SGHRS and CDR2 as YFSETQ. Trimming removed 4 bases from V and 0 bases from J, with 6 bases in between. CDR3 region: CASSHPSTDTQYF. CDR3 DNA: TGCGCCAGCAGCCATCCTAGCACAGATACGCAGTATTTT.

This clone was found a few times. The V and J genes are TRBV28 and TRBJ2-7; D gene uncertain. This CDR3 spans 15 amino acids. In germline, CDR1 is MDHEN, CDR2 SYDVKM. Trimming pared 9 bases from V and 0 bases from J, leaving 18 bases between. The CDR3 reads CASAPARASSYEQYF. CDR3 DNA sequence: TGTGCCAGTGCTCCAGCAAGGGCGAGCTCCTACGAGCAGTACTTC. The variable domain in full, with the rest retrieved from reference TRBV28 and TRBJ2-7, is DVKVTQSSRYLVKRTGEKVFLECVQDMDHENMFWYRQDPGLGLRLIYFSYDVKMKEKGDIPEGYSVSREKKERFSLILESASTNQTSMYLCASAPARASSYEQYFGPGTRLTVT.

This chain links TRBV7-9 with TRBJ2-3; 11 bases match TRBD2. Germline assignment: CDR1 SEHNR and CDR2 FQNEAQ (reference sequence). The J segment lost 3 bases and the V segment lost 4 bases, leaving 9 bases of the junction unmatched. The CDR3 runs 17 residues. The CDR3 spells CASSSLTSGALTDTQYF. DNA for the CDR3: TGTGCCAGCAGCTCCTTGACTAGCGGGGCCTTAACAGATACGCAGTATTTT.

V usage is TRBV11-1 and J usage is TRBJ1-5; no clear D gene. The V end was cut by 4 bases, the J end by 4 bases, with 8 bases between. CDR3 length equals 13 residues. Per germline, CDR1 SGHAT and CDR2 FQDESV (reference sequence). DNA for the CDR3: TGTGCCAGCAGCTCCTCGGTTAATCAGCCCCAGCATTTT. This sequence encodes CASSSSVNQPQHF.

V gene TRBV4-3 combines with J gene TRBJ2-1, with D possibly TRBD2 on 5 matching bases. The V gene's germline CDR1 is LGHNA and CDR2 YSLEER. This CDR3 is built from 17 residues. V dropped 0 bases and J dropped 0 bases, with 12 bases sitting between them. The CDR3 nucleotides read TGCGCCAGCAGCCAAGATTTAGGCGGGTTCTCCTACAATGAGCAGTTCTTC. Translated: CASSQDLGGFSYNEQFF.

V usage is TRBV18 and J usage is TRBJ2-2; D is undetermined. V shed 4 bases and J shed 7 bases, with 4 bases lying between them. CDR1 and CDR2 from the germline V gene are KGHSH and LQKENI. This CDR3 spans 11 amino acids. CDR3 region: CASSQGGELFF. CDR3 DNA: TGTGCCAGCTCACAAGGCGGGGAGCTGTTTTTT.

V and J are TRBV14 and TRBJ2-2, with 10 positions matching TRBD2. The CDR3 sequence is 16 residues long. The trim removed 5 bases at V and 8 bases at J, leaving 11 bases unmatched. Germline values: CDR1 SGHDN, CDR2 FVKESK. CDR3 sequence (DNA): TGTGCCAGCAGCGGAGGACTAGCGGATTACGTTGGGGAGCTGTTTTTT. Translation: CASSGGLADYVGELFF. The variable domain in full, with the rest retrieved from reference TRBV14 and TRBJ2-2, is EAGVTQFPSHSVIEKGQTVTLRCDPISGHDNLYWYRRVMGKEIKFLLHFVKESKQDESGMPNNRFLAERTGGTYSTLKVQPAELEDSGVYFCASSGGLADYVGELFFGEGSRLTVL.

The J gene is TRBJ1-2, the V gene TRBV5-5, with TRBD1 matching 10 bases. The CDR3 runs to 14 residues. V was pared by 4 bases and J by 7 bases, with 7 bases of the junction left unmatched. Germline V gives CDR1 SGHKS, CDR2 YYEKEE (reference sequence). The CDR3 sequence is CASSPGQGTAGYTF. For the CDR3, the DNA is TGTGCCAGCAGCCCGGGACAGGGGACGGCTGGCTACACCTTC.

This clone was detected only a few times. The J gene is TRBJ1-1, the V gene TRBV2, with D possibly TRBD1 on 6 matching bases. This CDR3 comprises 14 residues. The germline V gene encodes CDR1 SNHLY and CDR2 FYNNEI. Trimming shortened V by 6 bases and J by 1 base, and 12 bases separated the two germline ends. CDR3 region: CASSKRTANTEAFF. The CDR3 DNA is TGTGCCAGCAGCAAACGGACAGCGAACACTGAAGCTTTCTTT.

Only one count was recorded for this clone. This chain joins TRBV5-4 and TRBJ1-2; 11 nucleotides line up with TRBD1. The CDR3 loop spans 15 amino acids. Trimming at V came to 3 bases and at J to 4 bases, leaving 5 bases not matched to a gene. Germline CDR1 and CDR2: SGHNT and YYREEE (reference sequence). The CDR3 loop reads CASSSRDRGGYGYTF. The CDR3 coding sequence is TGTGCCAGCAGCTCCCGGGACAGGGGGGGCTATGGCTACACCTTC.

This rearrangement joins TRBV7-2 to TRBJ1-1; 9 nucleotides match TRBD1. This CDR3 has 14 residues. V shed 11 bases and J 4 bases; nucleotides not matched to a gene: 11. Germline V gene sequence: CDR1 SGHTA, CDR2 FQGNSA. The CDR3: CAGGFRDRVTEAFF. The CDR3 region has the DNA TGTGCCGGCGGATTCCGGGACAGGGTCACTGAAGCTTTCTTT.

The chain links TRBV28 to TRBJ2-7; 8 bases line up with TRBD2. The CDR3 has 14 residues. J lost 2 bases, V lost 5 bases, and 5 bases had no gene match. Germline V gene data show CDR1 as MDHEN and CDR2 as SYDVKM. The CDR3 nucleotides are TGTGCCAGCAGTCCACCGGGACTAGCCTACGAGCAGTACTTC. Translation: CASSPPGLAYEQYF.

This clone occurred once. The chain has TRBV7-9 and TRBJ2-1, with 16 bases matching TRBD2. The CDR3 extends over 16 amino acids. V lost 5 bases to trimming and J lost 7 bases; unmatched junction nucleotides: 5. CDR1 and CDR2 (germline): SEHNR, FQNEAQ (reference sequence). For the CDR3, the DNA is TGTGCCAGCAGCGTCGGGACTAGCGGGAGGGGAAATGAGCAGTTCTTC. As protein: CASSVGTSGRGNEQFF.

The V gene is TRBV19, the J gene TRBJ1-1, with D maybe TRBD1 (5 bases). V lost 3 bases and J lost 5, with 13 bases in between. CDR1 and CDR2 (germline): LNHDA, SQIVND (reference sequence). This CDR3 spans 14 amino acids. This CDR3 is CASSIQGLRTEAFF. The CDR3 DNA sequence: TGTGCCAGTAGTATCCAGGGACTGCGGACTGAAGCTTTCTTT.

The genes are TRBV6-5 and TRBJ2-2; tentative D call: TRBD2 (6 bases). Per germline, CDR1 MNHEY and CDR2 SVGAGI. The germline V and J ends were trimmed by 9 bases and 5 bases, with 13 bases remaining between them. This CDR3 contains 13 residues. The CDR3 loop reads CASNRGGTGELFF. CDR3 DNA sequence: TGTGCCAGTAACAGAGGAGGGACCGGGGAGCTGTTTTTT.

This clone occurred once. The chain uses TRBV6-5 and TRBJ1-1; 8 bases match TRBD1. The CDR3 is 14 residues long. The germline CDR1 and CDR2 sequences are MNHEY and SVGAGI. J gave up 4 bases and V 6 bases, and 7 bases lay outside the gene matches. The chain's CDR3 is CASSETGVSTEAFF. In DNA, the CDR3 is TGTGCCAGCAGCGAGACAGGGGTAAGCACTGAAGCTTTCTTT.

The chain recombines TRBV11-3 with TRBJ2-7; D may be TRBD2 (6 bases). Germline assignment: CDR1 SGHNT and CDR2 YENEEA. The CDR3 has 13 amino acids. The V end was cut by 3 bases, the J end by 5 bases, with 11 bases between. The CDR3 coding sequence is TGTGCCAGCAGCTTTTCCGGGAGAAACGAGCAGTACTTC. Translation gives CASSFSGRNEQYF.

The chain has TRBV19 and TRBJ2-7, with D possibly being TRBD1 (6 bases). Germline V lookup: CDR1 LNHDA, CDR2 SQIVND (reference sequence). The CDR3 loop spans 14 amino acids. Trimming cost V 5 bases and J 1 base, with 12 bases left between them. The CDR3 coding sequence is TGTGCCAGTAGTCCAGGGGAGATATCCTACGAGCAGTACTTC. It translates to CASSPGEISYEQYF.

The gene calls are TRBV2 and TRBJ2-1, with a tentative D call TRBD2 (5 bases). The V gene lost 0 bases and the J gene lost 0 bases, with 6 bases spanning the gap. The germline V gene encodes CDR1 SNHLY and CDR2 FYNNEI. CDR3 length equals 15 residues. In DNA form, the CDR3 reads TGTGCCAGCAGTGAAGCCGGGGTCTCCTACAATGAGCAGTTCTTC. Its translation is CASSEAGVSYNEQFF.